Following are 5 T cell receptor beta chains from one sample sequenced in a study of T-cell reconstitution after alpha-beta-depleted transplantation in children. TCRbeta library preparation incorporated unique molecular identifiers. TCRdb processed the PCR reads anew with MiXCR; each CDR3 protein has one entry. This sample yields about 980,000 distinct CDR3 sequences, of which about 29% are seen a single time; under 30% belongs to the top ten. The sequenced sample was PBMCs, mostly from graft donor cells, obtained 360 days after TCRalphabeta/CD19-depleted stem cell transplant. The receptors originated from a boy younger than two who had a stem cell transplant for SCID, so the T cells may come from the graft donor.

The rearrangement links TRBV5-1 to TRBJ2-5, with 14 nucleotides matching TRBD2. The CDR3 contains 18 residues. V trimming: 1 base; J trimming: 2 bases; junction bases outside the gene matches: 7. The germline gives CDR1 SGHRS, CDR2 YFSETQ. CDR3 in amino acids: CASSLNPGLAGEQETQYF. CDR3 bases: TGCGCCAGCAGCTTGAACCCGGGACTAGCGGGGGAACAAGAGACCCAGTACTTC.

The sample holds a few counts of this clonotype. V usage is TRBV6-2 or TRBV6-3 and J usage is TRBJ2-7; D is perhaps TRBD1 or TRBD2 (5 bases each). Germline CDR1 is MNHEY and CDR2 is SVGEGT. The V end lost 2 bases, the J end lost 3 bases, and 11 bases lay between the germline ends. This CDR3 has 14 residues. The chain's CDR3 is CASSYEGLVYEQYF. The CDR3 coding sequence is TGTGCCAGCAGTTACGAGGGGCTCGTCTACGAGCAGTACTTC.

The chain joins TRBV5-1 to TRBJ2-1; 10 bases line up with TRBD1. CDR1 and CDR2 from the germline V gene are SGHRS and YFSETQ. V lost 4 bases to trimming and J lost 8 bases; unmatched junction nucleotides: 12. CDR3 size: 16 residues. The CDR3 reads CASSLVGDRGIDEQFF. The CDR3 bases are TGCGCCAGCAGCCTGGTAGGGGACAGGGGTATCGATGAGCAGTTCTTC.

V and J are TRBV12-3 or TRBV12-4 and TRBJ1-1; possibly TRBD1 for D (5 bases). V lost 6 bases, J lost 2 bases, and 19 bases lay in between. The CDR3 loop spans 16 amino acids. The CDR3 DNA reads as TGTGCCAGCAGCCGGGGGATGGGCCGACGTAACACTGAAGCTTTCTTT. Its protein product is CASSRGMGRRNTEAFF.

The rearrangement uses TRBV29-1 and TRBJ2-2, with TRBD1 matching over 7 bases. The CDR3 runs 14 residues. Trimming took 8 bases from V and 1 from J; bases not matched to a gene: 7. Germline CDR1 reads SQVTM; CDR2 reads ANQGSEA. DNA of the CDR3: TGCAGCTTTAGGACAGGCAAGAACACCGGGGAGCTGTTTTTT. Its protein is CSFRTGKNTGELFF.